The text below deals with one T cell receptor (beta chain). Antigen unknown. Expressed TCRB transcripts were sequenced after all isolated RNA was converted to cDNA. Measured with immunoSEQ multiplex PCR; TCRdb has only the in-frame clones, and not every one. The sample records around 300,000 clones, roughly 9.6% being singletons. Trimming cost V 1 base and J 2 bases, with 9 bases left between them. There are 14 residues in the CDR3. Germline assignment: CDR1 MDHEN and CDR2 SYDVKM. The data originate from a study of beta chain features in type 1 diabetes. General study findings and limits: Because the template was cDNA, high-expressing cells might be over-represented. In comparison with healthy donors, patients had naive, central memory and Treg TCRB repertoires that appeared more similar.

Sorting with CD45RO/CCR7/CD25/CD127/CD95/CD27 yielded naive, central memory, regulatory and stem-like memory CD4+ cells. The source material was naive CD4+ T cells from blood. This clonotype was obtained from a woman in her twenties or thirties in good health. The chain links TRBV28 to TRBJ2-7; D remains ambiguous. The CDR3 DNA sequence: TGTGCCAGCAGTTTATCCCCGGTAGCCTACGAGCAGTACTTC. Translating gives CASSLSPVAYEQYF.